The present T cell receptor (beta chain) was sequenced within a study of T cell repertoires in cytomegalovirus infection. The overall study: Public TCR beta signatures were indicative of both CMV infection and a matching HLA type.

This clonotype has just a few counts. As yet, its antigen is unknown. TCRdb independently ran MiXCR on the reads; one entry per CDR3 protein. This sample has around 260,000 distinct CDR3 sequences; 9.1% occur once, and the top ten carry about 16%. The CDR3 spans 15 residues. The V end was cut by 5 bases, the J end by 3 bases, with 16 bases between. Germline V gene data show CDR1 as MNHEY and CDR2 as SVGAGI. Notes on the study in general: HLA-C-restricted CMV-specific TCR beta clonotypes were dominant in the ex vivo response.

Material for sequencing was PBMCs. The source is a human donor in good health (CMV status not recorded). Some clones in this sample may be carry-over from other donors' samples. The chain joins TRBV6-5 to TRBJ1-1; D is unresolved. In nucleotides, the CDR3 is TGTGCCAGCAGTGCAATTTTAAGTCCTCACACTGAAGCTTTCTTT. This codes for CASSAILSPHTEAFF.